This entry lists 9 T cell receptor beta chains sequenced from one sample in a study of human CD4 T cells and Enterobacteriaceae. Sorting took every CD4+ cell except CD45RA+CCR7+CD95- naive cells, reaching over 95% purity. Repertoires were generated with immunoSEQ multiplex PCR, while TCRdb's copy carries only in-frame clones and drops some. The sample carries some 30,000 clones, roughly four fifths recorded once. Material for sequencing was memory CD4+ T cells from blood. These receptors were collected from a human donor in good health.

The rearrangement uses TRBV2 and TRBJ2-3; 10 bases line up with TRBD2. CDR1 SNHLY and CDR2 FYNNEI come from the germline V gene. Trimming took 0 bases from V and 5 from J; bases not matched to a gene: 2. The CDR3 spans 15 residues. CDR3 protein: CASSEAQREGDTQYF. The CDR3 nucleotides read TGTGCCAGCAGTGAAGCCCAGCGGGAGGGAGATACGCAGTATTTT.

The rearrangement uses TRBV6-6 and TRBJ2-1, with 7 bases fitting TRBD1. The CDR3 is made up of 16 amino acids. V shed 3 bases, J shed 2 bases, and the junction held 7 bases outside the gene matches. Germline-derived CDR1 and CDR2 are MNHNY and SVGAGI (reference sequence). The CDR3 spells CASSYIQGTPYNEQFF. The DNA for the CDR3 is TGTGCCAGCAGTTATATACAGGGGACCCCCTACAATGAGCAGTTCTTC.

The chain has TRBV5-4 and TRBJ1-5; D unresolved. The CDR3 is made up of 14 amino acids. Germline V gene data show CDR1 as SGHNT and CDR2 as YYREEE (reference sequence). V dropped 0 bases and J dropped 9 bases, with 13 bases sitting between them. The CDR3, as DNA: TGTGCCAGCAGCTTGGGGGGAGGTCCAGGGCCCCAGCATTTT. It yields the protein CASSLGGGPGPQHF. The variable domain in full, with the rest retrieved from reference TRBV5-4 and TRBJ1-5, is ETGVTQSPTHLIKTRGQQVTLRCSSQSGHNTVSWYQQALGQGPQFIFQYYREEENGRGNFPPRFSGLQFPNYSSELNVNALELDDSALYLCASSLGGGPGPQHFGDGTRLSIL.

The chain couples TRBV11-3 to TRBJ2-1; the match to TRBD1 covers 7 bases. Germline CDR1 and CDR2: SGHNT and YENEEA. The ends lost 3 bases at V and 9 bases at J; junction bases unmatched: 11. The CDR3 sequence is 15 residues long. The CDR3 here is CASSFEGANPSEQFF. The CDR3 bases are TGTGCCAGCAGCTTCGAGGGGGCGAATCCGAGTGAGCAGTTCTTC.

The chain joins TRBV27 to TRBJ1-2; D gene uncertain. Trimming cost V 5 bases and J 8 bases, with 18 bases left between them. The CDR3 loop spans 14 amino acids. Germline V gene lookup returns CDR1 MNHEY and CDR2 SMNVEV (reference sequence). DNA of the CDR3: TGTGCCAGCAGTGCCCTGACCCGATCGGGGGGCTACACCTTC. Its protein is CASSALTRSGGYTF.

This clone was seen just once. V usage is TRBV7-3 and J usage is TRBJ2-3; 7 bases agree with TRBD2. In germline, CDR1 is SGHTA, CDR2 FQGTGA. The CDR3 extends over 18 amino acids. The V segment lost 2 bases and the J segment 2 bases; nucleotides outside the gene matches: 13. DNA for the CDR3: TGTGCCAGCAGCTTAGGTAGTAGCGGGTATGGATACACAGATACGCAGTATTTT. It translates to CASSLGSSGYGYTDTQYF.

The chain couples TRBV10-3 to TRBJ1-2, with D tentatively TRBD1 (5 bases). Trimming took 7 bases from V and 2 from J, leaving 8 bases between them. The germline gives CDR1 ENHRY, CDR2 SYGVKD. This CDR3 has 12 residues. In DNA, the CDR3 is TGTGCCATCACCGGGGGGAACTATGGCTACACCTTC. It yields the protein CAITGGNYGYTF.

The chain uses TRBV6-6 and TRBJ1-5; 9 bases are shared with TRBD1. Unmatched junction bases numbered 9, after V lost 6 bases and J lost 15 bases. From germline, CDR1 is MNHNY and CDR2 SVGAGI (reference sequence). The CDR3 spans 12 residues. The CDR3 DNA reads as TGTGCCAGCAGGGGCGGGACAGGGATTTGGCATTTT. It translates to CASRGGTGIWHF.

The chain links TRBV28 to TRBJ2-6; perhaps D is TRBD1 or TRBD2 (6 bases each). This CDR3 has 15 residues. V lost 7 bases to trimming and J lost 0 bases, with 10 bases between them. The germline V gene has CDR1 MDHEN and CDR2 SYDVKM. The CDR3 here is CASIGGSSGANVLTF. CDR3 in DNA: TGTGCCAGCATAGGGGGGAGCTCTGGGGCCAACGTCCTGACTTTC.